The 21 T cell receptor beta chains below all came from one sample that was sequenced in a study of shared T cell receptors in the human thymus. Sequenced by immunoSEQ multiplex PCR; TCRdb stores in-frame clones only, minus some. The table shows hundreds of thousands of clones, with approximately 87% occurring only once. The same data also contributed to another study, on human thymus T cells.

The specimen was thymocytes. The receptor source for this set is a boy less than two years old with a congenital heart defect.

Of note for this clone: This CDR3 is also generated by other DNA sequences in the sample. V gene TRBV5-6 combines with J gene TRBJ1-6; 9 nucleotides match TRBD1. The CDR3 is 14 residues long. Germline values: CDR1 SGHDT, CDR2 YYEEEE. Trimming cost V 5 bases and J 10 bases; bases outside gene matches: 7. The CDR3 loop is CASSPGTGMSPLHF. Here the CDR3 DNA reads TGTGCCAGCAGTCCCGGGACAGGGATGTCACCCCTCCACTTT.

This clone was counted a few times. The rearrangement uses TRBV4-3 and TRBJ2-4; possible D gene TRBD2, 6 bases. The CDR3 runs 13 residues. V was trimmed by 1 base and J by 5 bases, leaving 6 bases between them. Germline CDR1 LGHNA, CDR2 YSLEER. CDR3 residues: CASSQGRENIQYF. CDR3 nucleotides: TGCGCCAGCAGCCAAGGGAGGGAAAACATTCAGTACTTC.

The CDR3 sequence is CASSLQLPGQGINQPQHF. The CDR3 coding sequence is TGTGCCAGCAGCCTCCAACTCCCGGGACAGGGCATAAATCAGCCCCAGCATTTT. The chain carries TRBV5-4 and TRBJ1-5, with 9 bases aligning to TRBD1. V shed 4 bases, J shed 4 bases, and the junction held 15 bases outside the gene matches. The CDR3 totals 18 residues. In germline, CDR1 is SGHNT, CDR2 YYREEE (reference sequence).

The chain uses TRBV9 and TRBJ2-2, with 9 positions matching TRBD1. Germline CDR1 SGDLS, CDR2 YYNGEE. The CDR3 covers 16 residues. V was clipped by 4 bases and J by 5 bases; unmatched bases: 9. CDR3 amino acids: CASSLGQGTFTGELFF. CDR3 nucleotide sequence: TGTGCCAGCAGCCTCGGACAGGGGACCTTTACCGGGGAGCTGTTTTTT.

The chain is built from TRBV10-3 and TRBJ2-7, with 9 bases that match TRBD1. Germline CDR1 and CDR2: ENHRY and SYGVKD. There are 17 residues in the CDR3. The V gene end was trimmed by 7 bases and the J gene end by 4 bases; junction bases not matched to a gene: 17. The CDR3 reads CAIINILPGQGEYEQYF. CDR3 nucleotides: TGTGCCATCATCAACATCCTTCCGGGACAGGGAGAGTACGAGCAGTACTTC.

The CDR3 DNA sequence: TGTGCCAGCAGCCGAGCCAACAGGGATGGGAACTATGGCTACACCTTC. Its protein product is CASSRANRDGNYGYTF. V is TRBV11-2 and J is TRBJ1-2, with D possibly being TRBD1 (6 bases). The V end lost 5 bases, the J end lost 2 bases, and 18 bases lay between the germline ends. The CDR3 runs to 16 residues. Looked up from germline, CDR1 is SGHAT and CDR2 is FQNNGV.

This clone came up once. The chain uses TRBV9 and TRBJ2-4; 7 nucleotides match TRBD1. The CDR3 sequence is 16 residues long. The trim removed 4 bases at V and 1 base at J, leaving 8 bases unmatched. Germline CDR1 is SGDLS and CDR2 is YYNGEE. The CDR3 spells CASSPNRGPAKNIQYF. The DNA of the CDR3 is TGTGCCAGCAGCCCTAACAGGGGCCCGGCCAAAAACATTCAGTACTTC.

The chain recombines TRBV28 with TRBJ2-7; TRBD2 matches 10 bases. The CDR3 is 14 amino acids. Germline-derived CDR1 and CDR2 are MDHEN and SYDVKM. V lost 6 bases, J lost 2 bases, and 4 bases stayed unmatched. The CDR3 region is CASSRLAGAYEQYF. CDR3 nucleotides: TGTGCCAGCAGCAGACTAGCGGGTGCCTACGAGCAGTACTTC.

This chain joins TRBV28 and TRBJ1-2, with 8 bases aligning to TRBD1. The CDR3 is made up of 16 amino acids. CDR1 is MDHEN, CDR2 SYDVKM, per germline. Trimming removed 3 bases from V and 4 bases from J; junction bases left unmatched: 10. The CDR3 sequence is CASSFGDRGGGYGYTF. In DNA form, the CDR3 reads TGTGCCAGCAGTTTCGGAGACAGGGGAGGAGGCTATGGCTACACCTTC.

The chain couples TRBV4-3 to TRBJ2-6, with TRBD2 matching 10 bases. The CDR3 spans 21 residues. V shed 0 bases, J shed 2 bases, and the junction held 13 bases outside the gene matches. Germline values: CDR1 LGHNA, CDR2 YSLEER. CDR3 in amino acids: CASSQDGSGRAFRPGANVLTF. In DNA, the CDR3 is TGCGCCAGCAGCCAAGATGGCAGCGGGAGGGCATTTCGTCCTGGGGCCAACGTCCTGACTTTC.

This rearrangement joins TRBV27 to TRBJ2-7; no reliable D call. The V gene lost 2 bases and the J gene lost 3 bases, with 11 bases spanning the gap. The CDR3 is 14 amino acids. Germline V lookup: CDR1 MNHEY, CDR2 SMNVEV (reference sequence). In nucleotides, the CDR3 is TGTGCCAGCAGTTTAGTCCCTCGAGTCTACGAGCAGTACTTC. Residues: CASSLVPRVYEQYF.

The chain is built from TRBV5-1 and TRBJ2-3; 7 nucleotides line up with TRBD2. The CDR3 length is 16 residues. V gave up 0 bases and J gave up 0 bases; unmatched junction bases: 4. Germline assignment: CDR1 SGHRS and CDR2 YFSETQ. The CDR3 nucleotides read TGCGCCAGCAGCTTGGCGGGAGGCCTAAGCACAGATACGCAGTATTTT. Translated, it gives CASSLAGGLSTDTQYF.

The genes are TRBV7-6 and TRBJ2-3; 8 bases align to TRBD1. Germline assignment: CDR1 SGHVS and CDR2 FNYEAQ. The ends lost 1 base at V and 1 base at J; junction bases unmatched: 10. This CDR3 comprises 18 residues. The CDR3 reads CASSLVPLDRARTDTQYF. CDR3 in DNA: TGTGCCAGCAGCTTAGTACCCCTGGACAGGGCACGCACAGATACGCAGTATTTT.

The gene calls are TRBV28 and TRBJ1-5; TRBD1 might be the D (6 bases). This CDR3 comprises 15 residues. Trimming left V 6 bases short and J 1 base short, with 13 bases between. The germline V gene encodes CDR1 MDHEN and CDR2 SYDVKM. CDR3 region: CASSAQGLSNQPQHF. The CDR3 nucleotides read TGTGCCAGCAGCGCACAGGGTTTGAGCAATCAGCCCCAGCATTTT. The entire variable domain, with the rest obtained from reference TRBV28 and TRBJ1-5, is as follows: DVKVTQSSRYLVKRTGEKVFLECVQDMDHENMFWYRQDPGLGLRLIYFSYDVKMKEKGDIPEGYSVSREKKERFSLILESASTNQTSMYLCASSAQGLSNQPQHFGDGTRLSIL.

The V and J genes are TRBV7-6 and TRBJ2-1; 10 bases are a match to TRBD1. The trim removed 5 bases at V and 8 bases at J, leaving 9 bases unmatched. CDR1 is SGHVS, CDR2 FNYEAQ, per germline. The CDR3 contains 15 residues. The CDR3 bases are TGTGCCAGCAGCGAGTCGGGACAGGGGTTCCATGAGCAGTTCTTC. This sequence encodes CASSESGQGFHEQFF.

In DNA, the CDR3 is TGTGCCAGCACGGAGGGGATCGGTCAGCCCCAGCATTTT. Translated: CASTEGIGQPQHF. The chain links TRBV27 to TRBJ1-5, with a weak D call TRBD1 (5 bases). V lost 7 bases and J 6 bases, leaving 13 bases between the germline ends. Germline V gives CDR1 MNHEY, CDR2 SMNVEV (reference sequence). There are 13 residues in the CDR3.

The CDR3 nucleotides read TGTGCCAGCAGTTCACAGGGGAGAGGAGAACAGCCCCAGCATTTT. This codes for CASSSQGRGEQPQHF. The chain carries TRBV6-5 and TRBJ1-5, with 7 nucleotides matching TRBD1. V shed 4 bases and J 7 bases; nucleotides not matched to a gene: 10. The CDR3 is 15 amino acids. The germline gives CDR1 MNHEY, CDR2 SVGAGI.

The DNA of the CDR3 is TGTGCCAGCAGTCACGGGCTAGCTTACGAGCAGTACTTC. Amino acid sequence: CASSHGLAYEQYF. The chain employs TRBV27 and TRBJ2-7, with a possible D match to TRBD2 (5 bases). CDR3 length equals 13 residues. The germline V and J ends were trimmed by 5 bases and 4 bases, with 12 bases remaining between them. Germline V gene data show CDR1 as MNHEY and CDR2 as SMNVEV (reference sequence).

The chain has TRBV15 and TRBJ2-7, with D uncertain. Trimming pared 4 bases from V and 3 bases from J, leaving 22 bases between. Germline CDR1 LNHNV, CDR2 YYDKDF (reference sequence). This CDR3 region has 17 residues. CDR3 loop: CATSIKFPFRKYYEQYF. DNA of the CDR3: TGTGCCACCAGCATAAAGTTTCCCTTCAGGAAGTACTACGAGCAGTACTTC.

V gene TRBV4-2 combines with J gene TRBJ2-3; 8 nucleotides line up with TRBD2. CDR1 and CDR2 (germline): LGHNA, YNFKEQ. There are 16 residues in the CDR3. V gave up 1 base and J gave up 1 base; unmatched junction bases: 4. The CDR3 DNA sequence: TGTGCCAGCAGCCAAGGCACTAGCGGTTGCACAGATACGCAGTATTTT. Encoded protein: CASSQGTSGCTDTQYF.

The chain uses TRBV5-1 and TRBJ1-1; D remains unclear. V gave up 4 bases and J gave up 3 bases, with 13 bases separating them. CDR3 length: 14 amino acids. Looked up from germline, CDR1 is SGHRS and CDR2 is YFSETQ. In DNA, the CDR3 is TGCGCCAGCAGCGAACCGGGTAGGCACACTGAAGCTTTCTTT. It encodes CASSEPGRHTEAFF.